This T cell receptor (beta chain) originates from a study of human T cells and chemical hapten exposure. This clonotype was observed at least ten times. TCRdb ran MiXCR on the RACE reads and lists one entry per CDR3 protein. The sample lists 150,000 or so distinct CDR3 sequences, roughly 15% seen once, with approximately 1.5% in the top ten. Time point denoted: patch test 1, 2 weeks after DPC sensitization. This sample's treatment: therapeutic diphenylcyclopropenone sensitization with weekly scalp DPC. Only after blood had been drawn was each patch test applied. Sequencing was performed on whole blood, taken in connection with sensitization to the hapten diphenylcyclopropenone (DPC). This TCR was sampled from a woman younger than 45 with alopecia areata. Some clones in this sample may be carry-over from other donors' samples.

The CDR3 nucleotides read TGTGCCAGCGGTGACAGGGGTTGGGGCACTGAAGCTTTCTTT. Translated: CASGDRGWGTEAFF. The genes are TRBV18 and TRBJ1-1, with 8 bases identical to TRBD1. Per germline, CDR1 KGHSH and CDR2 LQKENI. J gave up 4 bases and V 8 bases, and 9 bases lay outside the gene matches. The CDR3 has 14 residues.